This T cell receptor (beta chain) was profiled in a study of shared clonotypes between healthy human individuals. About this clone: Its antigen is unidentified.

Study outcomes and limitations: With a handful of donors compared, around 5% of naive CD4 clonotypes were shared.

Methods used by the authors: There were no quality scores in the junction-only immunoSEQ sequences, so filtering differed. Clones were read by immunoSEQ multiplex PCR, and TCRdb kept only the in-frame ones, dropping some. V and J calls and clone size follow that table, whereas D and trimming were derived from the DNA. Of some 1.5 million clones listed, 95% to 97% are singletons. Trimming cost V 2 bases and J 0 bases; bases outside gene matches: 9. This CDR3 has 20 amino acids. CDR1 KGHSH and CDR2 LQKENI come from the germline V gene. Specimen: naive CD4+ T cells sorted from blood. Subset reported: CD45RA+ positively selected. The J gene is TRBJ2-2, the V gene TRBV18; 13 nucleotides align to TRBD2. The TCR sequence derives from a man between 25 and 39 years old in good health. The CDR3 loop is CASSPTAGLAGSTNTGELFF. CDR3 sequence (DNA): TGTGCCAGCTCACCAACGGCGGGACTAGCGGGAAGTACGAACACCGGGGAGCTGTTTTTT. The full variable domain, in which reference TRBV18 and TRBJ2-2 provide the parts outside the CDR3, is NAGVMQNPRHLVRRRGQEARLRCSPMKGHSHVYWYRQLPEEGLKFMVYLQKENIIDESGMPKERFSAEFPKEGPSILRIQQVVRGDSAAYFCASSPTAGLAGSTNTGELFFGEGSRLTVL.